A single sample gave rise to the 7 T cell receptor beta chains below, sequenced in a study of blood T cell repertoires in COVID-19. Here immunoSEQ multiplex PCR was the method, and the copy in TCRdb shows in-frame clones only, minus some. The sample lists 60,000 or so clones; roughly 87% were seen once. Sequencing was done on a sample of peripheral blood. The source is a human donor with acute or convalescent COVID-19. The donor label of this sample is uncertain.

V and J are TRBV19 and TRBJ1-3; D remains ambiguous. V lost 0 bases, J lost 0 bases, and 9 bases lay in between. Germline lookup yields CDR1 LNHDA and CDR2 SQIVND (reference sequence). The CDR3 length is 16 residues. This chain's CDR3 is CASSIDHDNSGNTIYF. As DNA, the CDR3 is TGTGCCAGTAGTATAGATCATGACAACTCTGGAAACACCATATATTTT.

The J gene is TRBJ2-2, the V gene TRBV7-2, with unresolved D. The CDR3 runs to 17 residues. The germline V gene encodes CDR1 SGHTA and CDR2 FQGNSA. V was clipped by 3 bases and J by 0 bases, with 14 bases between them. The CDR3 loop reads CASSLRGGTANTGELFF. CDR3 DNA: TGTGCCAGCAGCTTGAGAGGCGGCACCGCGAACACCGGGGAGCTGTTTTTT.

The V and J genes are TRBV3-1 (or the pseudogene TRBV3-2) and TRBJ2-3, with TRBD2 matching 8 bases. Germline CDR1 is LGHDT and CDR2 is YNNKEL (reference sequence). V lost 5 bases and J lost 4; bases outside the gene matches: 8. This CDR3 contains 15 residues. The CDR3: CASSGAGLASDTQYF. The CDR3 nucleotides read TGTGCCAGCAGCGGAGCCGGACTAGCTTCAGATACGCAGTATTTT.

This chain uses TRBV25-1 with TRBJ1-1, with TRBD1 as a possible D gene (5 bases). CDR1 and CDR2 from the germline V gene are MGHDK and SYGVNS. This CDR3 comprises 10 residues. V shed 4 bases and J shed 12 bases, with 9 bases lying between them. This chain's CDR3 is CASSGQYPFF. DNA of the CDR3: TGTGCCAGCAGTGGACAGTATCCTTTCTTT. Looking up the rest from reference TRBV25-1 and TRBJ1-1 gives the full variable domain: EADIYQTPRYLVIGTGKKITLECSQTMGHDKMYWYQQDPGMELHLIHYSYGVNSTEKGDLSSESTVSRIRTEHFPLTLESARPSHTSQYLCASSGQYPFFGQGTRLTVV.

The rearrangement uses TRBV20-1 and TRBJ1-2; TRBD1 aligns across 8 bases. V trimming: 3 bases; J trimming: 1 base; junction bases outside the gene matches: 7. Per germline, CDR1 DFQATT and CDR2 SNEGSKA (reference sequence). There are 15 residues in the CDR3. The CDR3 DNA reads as TGCAGTGCTAGTGCCGGGACAGGAGGTAACTATGGCTACACCTTC. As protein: CSASAGTGGNYGYTF.

This CDR3 reads CASSIAGLAGEETQYF. CDR3 bases: TGTGCCAGTAGTATTGCGGGACTAGCGGGAGAAGAGACCCAGTACTTC. V gene TRBV19 combines with J gene TRBJ2-5, with TRBD2 matching 14 bases. J lost 3 bases, V lost 3 bases, and 3 bases had no gene match. CDR3 length: 16 residues. CDR1 and CDR2 (germline): LNHDA, SQIVND (reference sequence).

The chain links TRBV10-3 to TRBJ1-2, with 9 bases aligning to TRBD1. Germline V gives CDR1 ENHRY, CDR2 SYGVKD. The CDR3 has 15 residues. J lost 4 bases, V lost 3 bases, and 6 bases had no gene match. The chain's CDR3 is CAISDAGQGLYGYTF. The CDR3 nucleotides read TGTGCCATCAGTGACGCGGGACAGGGACTCTATGGCTACACCTTC.